The text below deals with one T cell receptor beta chain. This clonotype was counted between two and nine times. Its binding antigen is unknown. Nothing much larger sits one base from this clone, and base qualities are not available. These data originate in a study of response to subunit inactivated influenza vaccine (dated by TCRdb to the late 2010s). General notes on the study: Deep quantitative T cell receptor repertoire profiling was used in the study to track responses to a trivalent subunit inactivated influenza vaccine.

Libraries came from RT-PCR. The listed sequencing device is Illumina HiSeq 2500. TCRdb cleaned the public reads at Q25 with fastp, built clones with MiXCR and kept in-frame beta chains. Duplicate CDR3 protein sequences are folded into a single record with the most common DNA and genes. The sample yields some 850,000 distinct CDR3 sequences; under 20% were counted once. The ten largest clones capture about 11% of the sample. The paper as a whole reports these results and caveats: The authors suggested that each seasonal influenza vaccination may recruit only a limited number of new T cells.

V is shortened by 6 bases, J by 3 bases, and the region joining them spans 14 bases. From cysteine to phenylalanine, the CDR3 is 15 amino acids long. Just CDR3 DNA is preserved here, 45 bases in frame from base 1. The rearrangement combines TRBV12-3 or TRBV12-4 with TRBJ2-2; the D gene is unclear. The source was PBMCs from blood, collected less than 6 days after vaccination. The sequence derives from a man aged 45-65 years who received an inactivated influenza vaccine. Donor details come from another sample of the same person, matched by shared clones. CDR3 reads: CASSRPTDHTGELFF. The nucleotides are TGTGCCAGCAGCCGACCTACCGATCACACCGGGGAGCTGTTTTTT.